What follows are 3 T cell receptor beta chains derived from one specimen sequenced in a study of T cells after yellow fever vaccination. TCRdb processed the 5' RACE reads anew with MiXCR; each CDR3 protein has one entry. This sample has hundreds of thousands of distinct CDR3 sequences, with roughly an eighth found just once. The specimen was PBMCs, collected on the day of the yellow fever booster vaccination. The receptors originated from a man aged 30 to 39 who received the YFV17D yellow fever vaccine.

The V and J genes are TRBV7-6 and TRBJ2-3; 9 bases line up with TRBD2. The CDR3 runs to 15 residues. The junction had 10 bases not matched to a gene; V was cut back by 1 base and J by 11 bases. Looked up from germline, CDR1 is SGHVS and CDR2 is FNYEAQ. CDR3 sequence reads: CASSLDGGRAVLQYF. The DNA for the CDR3 is TGTGCCAGCAGCTTAGACGGCGGGAGGGCCGTTTTGCAGTATTTT. The variable domain in full, completed from reference TRBV7-6 and TRBJ2-3, reads GAGVSQSPRYKVTKRGQDVALRCDPISGHVSLYWYRQALGQGPEFLTYFNYEAQQDKSGLPNDRFSAERPEGSISTLTIQRTEQRDSAMYRCASSLDGGRAVLQYFGPGTRLTVL.

This clonotype has a handful of counts. The chain has TRBV5-1 and TRBJ2-1; D not certain. CDR3 length equals 11 residues. Looked up from germline, CDR1 is SGHRS and CDR2 is YFSETQ. V was clipped by 3 bases and J by 10 bases, with 8 bases between them. CDR3 bases: TGCGCCAGCAGCTGGGGTCGGGAGCAGTTCTTC. This gives the protein CASSWGREQFF.

This clonotype turned up a few times. This rearrangement joins TRBV13 to TRBJ2-5, with D perhaps TRBD2 (6 bases). The CDR3 covers 14 residues. Germline V gene lookup returns CDR1 PRHDT and CDR2 FYEKMQ (reference sequence). V gave up 1 base and J gave up 3 bases, with 9 bases separating them. The CDR3 region is CASSLVGGKETQYF. DNA for the CDR3: TGTGCCAGCAGCTTAGTTGGCGGGAAAGAGACCCAGTACTTC.